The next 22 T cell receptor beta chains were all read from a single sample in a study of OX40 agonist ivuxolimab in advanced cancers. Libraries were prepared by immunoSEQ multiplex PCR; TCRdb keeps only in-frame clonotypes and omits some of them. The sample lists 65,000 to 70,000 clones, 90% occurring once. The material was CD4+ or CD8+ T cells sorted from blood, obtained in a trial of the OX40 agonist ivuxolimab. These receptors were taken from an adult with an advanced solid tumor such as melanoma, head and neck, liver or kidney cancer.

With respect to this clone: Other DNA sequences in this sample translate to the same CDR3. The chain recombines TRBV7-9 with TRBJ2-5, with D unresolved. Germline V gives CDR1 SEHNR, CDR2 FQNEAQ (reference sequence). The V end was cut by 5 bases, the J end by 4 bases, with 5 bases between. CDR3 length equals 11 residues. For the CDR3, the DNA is TGTGCCAGCAGCCCTGGAGAGACCCAGTACTTC. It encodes CASSPGETQYF.

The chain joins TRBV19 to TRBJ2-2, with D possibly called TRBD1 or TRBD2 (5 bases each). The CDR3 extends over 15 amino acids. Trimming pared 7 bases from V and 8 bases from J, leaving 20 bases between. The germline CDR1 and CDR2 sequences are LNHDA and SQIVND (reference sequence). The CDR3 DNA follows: TGTGCCAGTAACCTCGGGACCCCGCGGAAGGGGGAGCTGTTTTTT. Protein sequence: CASNLGTPRKGELFF.

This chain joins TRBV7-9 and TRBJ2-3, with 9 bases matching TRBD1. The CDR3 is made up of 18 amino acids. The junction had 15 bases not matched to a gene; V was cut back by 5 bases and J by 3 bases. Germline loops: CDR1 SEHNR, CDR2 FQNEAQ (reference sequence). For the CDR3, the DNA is TGTGCCAGCAGCCTCAGATCGACAGGGGGGTTGGGTACAGATACGCAGTATTTT. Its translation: CASSLRSTGGLGTDTQYF.

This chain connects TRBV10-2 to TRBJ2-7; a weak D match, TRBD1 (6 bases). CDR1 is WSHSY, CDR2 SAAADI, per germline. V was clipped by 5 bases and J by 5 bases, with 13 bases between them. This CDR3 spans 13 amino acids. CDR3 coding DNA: TGCGCCAGCAGTACTTGGGGGCAGGACGAGCAGTACTTC. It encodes CASSTWGQDEQYF.

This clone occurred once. The CDR3 reads CASSVEDAGNTIYF. CDR3 bases: TGTGCCAGCAGCGTAGAGGACGCTGGAAACACCATATATTTT. This chain uses TRBV9 with TRBJ1-3; D is ambiguous. Trimming cost V 0 bases and J 2 bases, with 6 bases left between them. The CDR3 totals 14 residues. Germline V CDR1 and CDR2: SGDLS, YYNGEE.

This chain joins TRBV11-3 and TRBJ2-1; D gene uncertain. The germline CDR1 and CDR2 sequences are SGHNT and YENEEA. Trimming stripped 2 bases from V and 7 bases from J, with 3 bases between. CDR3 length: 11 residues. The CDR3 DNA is TGTGCCAGCAGCTTATCTAATGAGCAGTTCTTC. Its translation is CASSLSNEQFF.

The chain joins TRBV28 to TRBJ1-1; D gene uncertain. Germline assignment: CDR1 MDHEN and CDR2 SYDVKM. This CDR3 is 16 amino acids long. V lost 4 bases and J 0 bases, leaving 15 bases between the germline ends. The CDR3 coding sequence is TGTGCCAGCAGTTCGTCCGGAAAACCCATGAACACTGAAGCTTTCTTT. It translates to CASSSSGKPMNTEAFF.

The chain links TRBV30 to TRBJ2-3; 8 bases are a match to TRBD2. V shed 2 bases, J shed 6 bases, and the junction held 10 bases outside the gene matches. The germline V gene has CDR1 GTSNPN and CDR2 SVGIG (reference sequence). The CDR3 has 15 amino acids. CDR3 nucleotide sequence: TGTGCCTGGAGTCCCTTAGCGGGATTTTTGGATACGCAGTATTTT. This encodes CAWSPLAGFLDTQYF.

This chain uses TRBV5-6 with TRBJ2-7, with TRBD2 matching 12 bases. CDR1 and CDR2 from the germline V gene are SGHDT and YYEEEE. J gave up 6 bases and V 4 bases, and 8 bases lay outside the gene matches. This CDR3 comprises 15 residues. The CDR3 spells CASSGTSGRRAEQYF. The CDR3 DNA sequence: TGTGCCAGCAGCGGAACTAGCGGGAGGAGGGCCGAGCAGTACTTC.

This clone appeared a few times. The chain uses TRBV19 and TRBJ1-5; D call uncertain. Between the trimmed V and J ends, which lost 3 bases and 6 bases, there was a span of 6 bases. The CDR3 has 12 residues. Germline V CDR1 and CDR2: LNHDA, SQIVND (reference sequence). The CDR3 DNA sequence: TGTGCCAGTAGTATTGTTAGTCAGCCCCAGCATTTT. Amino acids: CASSIVSQPQHF.

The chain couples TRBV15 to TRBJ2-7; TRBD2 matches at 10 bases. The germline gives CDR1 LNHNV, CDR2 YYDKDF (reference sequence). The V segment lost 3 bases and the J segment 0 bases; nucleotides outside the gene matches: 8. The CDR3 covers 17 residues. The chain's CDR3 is CATSSVPGLAASYEQYF. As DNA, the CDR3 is TGTGCCACCAGCAGTGTCCCCGGACTAGCGGCCTCCTACGAGCAGTACTTC.

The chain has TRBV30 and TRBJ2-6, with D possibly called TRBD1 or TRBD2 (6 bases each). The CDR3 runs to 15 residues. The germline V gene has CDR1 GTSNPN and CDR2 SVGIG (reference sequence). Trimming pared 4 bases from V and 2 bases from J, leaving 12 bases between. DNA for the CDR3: TGTGCCTGGATCCCAAGGGGGGCTGGGGCCAACGTCCTGACTTTC. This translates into CAWIPRGAGANVLTF. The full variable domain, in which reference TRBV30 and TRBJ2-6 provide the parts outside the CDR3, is SQTIHQWPATLVQPVGSPLSLECTVEGTSNPNLYWYRQAAGRGLQLLFYSVGIGQISSEVPQNLSASRPQDRQFILSSKKLLLSDSGFYLCAWIPRGAGANVLTFGAGSRLTVL.

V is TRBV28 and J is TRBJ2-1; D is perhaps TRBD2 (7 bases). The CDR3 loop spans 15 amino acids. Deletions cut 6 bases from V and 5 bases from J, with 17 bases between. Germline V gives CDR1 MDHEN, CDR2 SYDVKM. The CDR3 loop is CASRPGGGGNNEQFF. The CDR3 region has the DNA TGTGCCAGCAGACCCGGGGGAGGGGGAAACAATGAGCAGTTCTTC.

For the CDR3, the DNA is TGTGCCAGCAGCTTGGGATCCTCCCGGACAGGGCCTTCGAATACGCAGTATTTT. Encoded protein: CASSLGSSRTGPSNTQYF. The rearrangement links TRBV5-4 to TRBJ2-3; 8 bases are a match to TRBD1. The CDR3 sequence is 18 residues long. Trimming at V came to 0 bases and at J to 7 bases, leaving 16 bases not matched to a gene. Germline values: CDR1 SGHNT, CDR2 YYREEE (reference sequence).

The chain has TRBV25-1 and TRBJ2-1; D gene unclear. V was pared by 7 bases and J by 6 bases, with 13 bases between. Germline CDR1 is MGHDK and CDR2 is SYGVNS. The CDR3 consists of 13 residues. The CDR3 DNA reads TGTGCCAGCAAATCGGTTTCGGTCAATGAGCAGTTCTTC. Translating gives CASKSVSVNEQFF.

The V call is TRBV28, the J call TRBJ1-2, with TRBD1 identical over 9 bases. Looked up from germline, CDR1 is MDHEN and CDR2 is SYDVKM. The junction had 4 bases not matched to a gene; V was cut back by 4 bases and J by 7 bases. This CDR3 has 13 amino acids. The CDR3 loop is CASSSRQGGGYTF. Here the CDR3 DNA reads TGTGCCAGCAGTTCCCGACAGGGGGGTGGCTACACCTTC.

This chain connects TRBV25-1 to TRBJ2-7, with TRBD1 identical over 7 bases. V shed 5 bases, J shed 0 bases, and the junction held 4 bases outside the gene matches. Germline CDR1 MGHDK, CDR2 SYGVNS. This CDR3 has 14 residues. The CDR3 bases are TGTGCCAGCAGTCGACAGGGAAGCTCCTACGAGCAGTACTTC. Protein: CASSRQGSSYEQYF.

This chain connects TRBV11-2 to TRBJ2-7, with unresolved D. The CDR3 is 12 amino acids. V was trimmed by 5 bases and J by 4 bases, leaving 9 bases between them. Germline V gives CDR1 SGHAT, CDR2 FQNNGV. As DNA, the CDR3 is TGTGCCAGCAGCCTCAATACTTACGAGCAGTACTTC. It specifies CASSLNTYEQYF.

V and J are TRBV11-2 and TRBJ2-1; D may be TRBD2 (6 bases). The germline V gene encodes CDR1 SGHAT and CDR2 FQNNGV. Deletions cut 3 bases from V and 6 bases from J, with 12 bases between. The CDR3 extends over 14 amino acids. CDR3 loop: CASSFSTGVNEQFF. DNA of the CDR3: TGTGCCAGCAGCTTTAGTACGGGAGTCAATGAGCAGTTCTTC.

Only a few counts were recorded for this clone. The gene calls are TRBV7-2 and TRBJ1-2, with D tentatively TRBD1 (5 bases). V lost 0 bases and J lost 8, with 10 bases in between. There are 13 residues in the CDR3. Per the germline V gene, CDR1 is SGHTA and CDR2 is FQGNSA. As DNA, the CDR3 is TGTGCCAGCAGCTTAGCGCCCAGGGACGGCTACACCTTC. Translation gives CASSLAPRDGYTF.

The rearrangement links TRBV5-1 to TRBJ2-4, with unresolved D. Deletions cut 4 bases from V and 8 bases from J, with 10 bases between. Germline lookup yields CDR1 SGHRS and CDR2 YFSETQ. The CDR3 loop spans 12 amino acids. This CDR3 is CASSRDGDIQYF. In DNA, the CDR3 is TGCGCCAGCAGCAGGGATGGGGACATTCAGTACTTC.

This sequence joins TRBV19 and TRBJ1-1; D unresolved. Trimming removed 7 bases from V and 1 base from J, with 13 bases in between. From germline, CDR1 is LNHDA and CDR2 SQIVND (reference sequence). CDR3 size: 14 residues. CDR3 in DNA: TGTGCCAGTATAAGGGAGGATACGAACACTGAAGCTTTCTTT. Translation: CASIREDTNTEAFF.